This TCR beta chain comes out of a study of blood T cell repertoires in COVID-19. Background on the study: Samples taken during acute and convalescent COVID-19 were collected in the United States, Italy and Spain. From T cells, B-cell-depleted T cells, or PBMCs came the material, which was cDNA or gDNA.

Authors' data handling: Estimation of nucleated cell counts relied on the amplification of reference gene primers. The repertoire was sequenced with immunoSEQ multiplex PCR; TCRdb's copy has only in-frame clones and lacks some. From that table come the V and J calls and clone size; the DNA was used to work out D and trimming. This sample carries about 200,000 clones, 85% to 90% of them seen once, and the ten largest clones take about 0.59%. This clone was found a few times. The V and J ends lost 5 bases and 5 bases, in that order; junction bases with no gene match: 6. Looked up from germline, CDR1 is LGHDT and CDR2 is YNNKEL (reference sequence). The CDR3 has 15 residues.

Sequencing was performed on peripheral blood. The gene calls are TRBV3-1 (or the pseudogene TRBV3-2) and TRBJ2-3, with 11 bases lining up with TRBD2. The source of this sequence is a middle-aged man with acute or convalescent COVID-19. The CDR3 DNA follows: TGTGCCAGCAGCTCGGGACTAGCGGTACAAGATACGCAGTATTTT. Its translation: CASSSGLAVQDTQYF.